This T cell receptor beta chain derives from a study of early T cells in non-severe SARS-CoV-2 infection. Study-level information: Sequencing used unsorted whole-blood bulk RNA, so chains lack pairing. Study results and limitations: VDJdb matches were skewed toward anti-spike CD8 T cell responses.

MiXCR was run by TCRdb on the 5' RACE reads, yielding one entry per CDR3 protein. This table has about 71,000 distinct CDR3 sequences, around 12% appearing once. This clonotype was seen a handful of times. Its antigen is not known. This sequence was found in an adult who was a healthcare worker with PCR-confirmed SARS-CoV-2 infection or an uninfected control (not recorded which). The sequenced sample was whole blood, obtained at baseline.

CDR3 DNA: TGTGCCAGCAGTTATGATCCGGGACGGGGACGGAATGAGCAGTTCTTC. Protein sequence: CASSYDPGRGRNEQFF. The chain couples TRBV6-6 to TRBJ2-1; D may be TRBD1 or TRBD2 (5 bases each). With 3 bases removed from V and 7 bases from J, the gap between germline ends came to 19 bases. Germline CDR1 is MNHNY and CDR2 is SVGAGI (reference sequence). The CDR3 loop spans 16 amino acids.